This T cell receptor beta chain was retrieved from a study of cytomegalovirus exposure and HLA in healthy donors. Overall study results and limits: Despite most TCR sequences being rare, some public TCRs occurred in many donors. There were 150 or so TCR beta chains listed as cytomegalovirus-associated.

Trimming took 1 base from V and 1 from J, leaving 10 bases between them. Germline loops: CDR1 LGHNA, CDR2 YNFKEQ. This CDR3 region has 15 residues. Points on this clone: Its antigen is undetermined.

Only in-frame clones appear in the TCRdb table, and some are missing; sequencing was by immunoSEQ multiplex PCR. The sample records 130,000 or so clones, roughly 86% being singletons. The chain has TRBV4-2 and TRBJ2-5; a possible D gene is TRBD1 (5 bases). The sequence came from a man between 25 and 39 years old in good health and CMV-seronegative. Sequencing used PBMCs. CDR3 sequence reads: CASSQVVGRQETQYF. CDR3 bases: TGTGCCAGCAGCCAAGTGGTGGGGCGCCAAGAGACCCAGTACTTC.